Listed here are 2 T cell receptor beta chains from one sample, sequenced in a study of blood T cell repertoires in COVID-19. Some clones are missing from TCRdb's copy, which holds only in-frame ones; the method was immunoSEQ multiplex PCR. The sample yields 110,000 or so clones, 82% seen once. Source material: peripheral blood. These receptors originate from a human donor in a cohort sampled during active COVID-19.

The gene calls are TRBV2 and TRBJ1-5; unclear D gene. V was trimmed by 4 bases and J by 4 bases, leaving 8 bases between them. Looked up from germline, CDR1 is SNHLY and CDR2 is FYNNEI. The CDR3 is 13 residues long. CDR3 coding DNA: TGTGCCAGCAGTGTACGGGAAAATCAGCCCCAGCATTTT. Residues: CASSVRENQPQHF.

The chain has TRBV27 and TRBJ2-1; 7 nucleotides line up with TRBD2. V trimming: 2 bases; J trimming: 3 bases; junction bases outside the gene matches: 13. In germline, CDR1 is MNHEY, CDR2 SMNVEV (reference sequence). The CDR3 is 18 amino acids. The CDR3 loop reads CASSLRRGAGVLYNEQFF. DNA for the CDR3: TGTGCCAGCAGTTTACGGCGCGGGGCGGGGGTGCTCTACAATGAGCAGTTCTTC.